This T cell receptor beta chain was captured by sequencing in a study of cytomegalovirus exposure and HLA in healthy donors. Overall study results and limits: Within an earlier analysis, most TCR beta V segments proved productive either about 90% or about 30% of the time.

The PCR made use of 60 Vbeta and 13 Jbeta primers. Here immunoSEQ multiplex PCR was the method, and the copy in TCRdb shows in-frame clones only, minus some. The table records about 130,000 clones, roughly 82% of them present only once. This clone turned up a few times. Its specificity is unknown. The sequenced sample consisted of PBMCs. The clonotype originates from a male donor in good health and CMV-seropositive.

The CDR3, as DNA: TGTGCCACCACGTACCCTGGGAGCTCCTACGAGCAGTACTTC. It codes for CATTYPGSSYEQYF. The chain has TRBV15 and TRBJ2-7, with D tentatively TRBD2 (5 bases). V gave up 7 bases and J gave up 0 bases, with 13 bases separating them. The germline CDR1 and CDR2 sequences are LNHNV and YYDKDF (reference sequence). This CDR3 is 14 amino acids long.